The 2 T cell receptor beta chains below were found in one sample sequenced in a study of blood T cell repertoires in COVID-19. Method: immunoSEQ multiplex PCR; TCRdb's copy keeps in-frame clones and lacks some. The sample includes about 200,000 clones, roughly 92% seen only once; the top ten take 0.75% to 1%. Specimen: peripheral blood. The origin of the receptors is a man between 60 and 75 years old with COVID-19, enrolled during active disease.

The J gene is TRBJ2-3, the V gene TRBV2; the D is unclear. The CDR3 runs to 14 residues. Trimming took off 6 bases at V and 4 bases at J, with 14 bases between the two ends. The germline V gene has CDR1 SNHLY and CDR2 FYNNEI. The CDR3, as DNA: TGTGCCAGCAGGGTGGTGCCGGTTGCAGATACGCAGTATTTT. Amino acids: CASRVVPVADTQYF.

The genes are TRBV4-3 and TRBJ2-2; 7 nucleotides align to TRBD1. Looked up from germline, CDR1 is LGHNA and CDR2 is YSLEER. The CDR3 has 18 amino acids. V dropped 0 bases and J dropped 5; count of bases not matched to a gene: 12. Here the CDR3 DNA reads TGCGCCAGCAGCCAAGATCACGTTTACAGGGGATCGACCGGGGAGCTGTTTTTT. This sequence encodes CASSQDHVYRGSTGELFF.